This T cell receptor (beta chain) was sequenced for a study of blood T cell repertoires in COVID-19. About the research overall: Both acute and convalescent COVID-19 samples were obtained from the United States, Italy and Spain. Sources were T cells, B-cell-depleted T cells, or PBMCs; the material itself was cDNA or gDNA.

Patients in Seattle were enrolled during active infection, then followed longitudinally. Original processing methods: Amplification of reference gene primers was used by the study to estimate nucleated cell counts. The protocol was immunoSEQ multiplex PCR, while the TCRdb copy is restricted to in-frame clones and leaves out a portion. The V and J calls and clone size were taken over from that table, and D and trimming were inferred from the DNA. The data hold 150,000 to 200,000 clones, with roughly 80% observed a single time. Germline loops: CDR1 LNHDA, CDR2 SQIVND (reference sequence). The CDR3 runs 15 residues. Trimming removed 3 bases from V and 1 base from J, with 10 bases in between. This clone was found once.

The sequencing input was peripheral blood. The chain couples TRBV19 to TRBJ2-1, with a tentative D call TRBD2 (5 bases). The sequence came from a woman aged 55-69 years with COVID-19, enrolled during active disease. CDR3 in amino acids: CASSIPGRSYNEQFF. CDR3 bases: TGTGCCAGTAGTATTCCGGGAAGGTCCTACAATGAGCAGTTCTTC.